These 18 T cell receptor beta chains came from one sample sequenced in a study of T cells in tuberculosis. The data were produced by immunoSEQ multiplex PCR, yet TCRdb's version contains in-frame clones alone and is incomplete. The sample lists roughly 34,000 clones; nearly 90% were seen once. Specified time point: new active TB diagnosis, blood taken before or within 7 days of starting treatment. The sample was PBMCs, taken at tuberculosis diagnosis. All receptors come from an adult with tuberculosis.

The CDR3 loop reads CASSLSQGLLRNTIYF. The CDR3 nucleotides are TGTGCCAGCAGTTTATCTCAGGGCCTCCTTAGGAACACCATATATTTT. The rearrangement links TRBV27 to TRBJ1-3; possibly TRBD1 for D (5 bases). The CDR3 length is 16 residues. Trimming removed 0 bases at V and 7 bases at J, with 16 bases between. The germline gives CDR1 MNHEY, CDR2 SMNVEV (reference sequence).

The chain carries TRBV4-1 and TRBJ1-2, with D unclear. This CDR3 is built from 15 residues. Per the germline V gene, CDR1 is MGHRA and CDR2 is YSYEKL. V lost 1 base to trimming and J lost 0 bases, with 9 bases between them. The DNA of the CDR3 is TGCGCCAGCAGCCAAGGGGCAGGCGCTAACTATGGCTACACCTTC. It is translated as CASSQGAGANYGYTF.

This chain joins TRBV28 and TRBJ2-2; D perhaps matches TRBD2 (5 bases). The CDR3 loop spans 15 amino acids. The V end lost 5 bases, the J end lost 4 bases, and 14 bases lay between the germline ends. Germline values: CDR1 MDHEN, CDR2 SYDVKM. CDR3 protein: CASSQDVAGTGELFF. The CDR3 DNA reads TGTGCCAGCAGTCAGGACGTCGCGGGCACCGGGGAGCTGTTTTTT.

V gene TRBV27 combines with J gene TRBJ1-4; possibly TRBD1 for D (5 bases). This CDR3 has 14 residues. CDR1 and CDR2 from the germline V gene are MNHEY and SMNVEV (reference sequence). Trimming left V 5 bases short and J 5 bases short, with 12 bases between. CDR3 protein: CASSRLGGNEKLFF. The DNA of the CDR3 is TGTGCCAGCAGTCGGCTCGGGGGGAATGAAAAACTGTTTTTT.

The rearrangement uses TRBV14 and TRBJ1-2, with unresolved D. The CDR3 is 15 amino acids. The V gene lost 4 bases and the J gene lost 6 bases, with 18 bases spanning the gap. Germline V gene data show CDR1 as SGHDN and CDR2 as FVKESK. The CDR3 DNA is TGTGCCAGCAGCCCGACGGACCTAGTGACTAATGGCTACACCTTC. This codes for CASSPTDLVTNGYTF. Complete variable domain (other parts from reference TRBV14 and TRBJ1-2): EAGVTQFPSHSVIEKGQTVTLRCDPISGHDNLYWYRRVMGKEIKFLLHFVKESKQDESGMPNNRFLAERTGGTYSTLKVQPAELEDSGVYFCASSPTDLVTNGYTFGSGTRLTVV.

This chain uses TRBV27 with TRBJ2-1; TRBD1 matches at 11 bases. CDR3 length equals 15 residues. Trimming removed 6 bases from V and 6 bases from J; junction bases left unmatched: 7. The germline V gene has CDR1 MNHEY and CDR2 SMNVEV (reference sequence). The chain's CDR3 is CASRLPGQGGNEQFF. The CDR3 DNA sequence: TGTGCCAGCAGGCTGCCGGGACAGGGGGGCAATGAGCAGTTCTTC.

CDR3 in DNA: TGCGCCAGCAGCCAATGGCGTGGGAGGAGAGATACGCAGTATTTT. Protein sequence: CASSQWRGRRDTQYF. The V and J genes are TRBV4-3 and TRBJ2-3; maybe TRBD2 (6 bases). Between the trimmed V and J ends, which lost 2 bases and 5 bases, there was a span of 14 bases. Germline loops: CDR1 LGHNA, CDR2 YSLEER. The CDR3 runs 15 residues.

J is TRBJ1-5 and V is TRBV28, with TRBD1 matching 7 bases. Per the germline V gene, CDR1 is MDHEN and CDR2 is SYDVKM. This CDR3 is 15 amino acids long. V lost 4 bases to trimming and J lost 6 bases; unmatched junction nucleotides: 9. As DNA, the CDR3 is TGTGCCAGCAGTTCTTCTCGACAGGGCCTTCAGCCCCAGCATTTT. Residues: CASSSSRQGLQPQHF.

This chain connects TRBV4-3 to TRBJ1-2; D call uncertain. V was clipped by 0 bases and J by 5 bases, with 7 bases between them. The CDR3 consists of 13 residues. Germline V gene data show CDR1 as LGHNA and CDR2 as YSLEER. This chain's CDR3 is CASSQDNSYGYTF. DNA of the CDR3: TGCGCCAGCAGCCAAGATAATTCGTATGGCTACACCTTC.

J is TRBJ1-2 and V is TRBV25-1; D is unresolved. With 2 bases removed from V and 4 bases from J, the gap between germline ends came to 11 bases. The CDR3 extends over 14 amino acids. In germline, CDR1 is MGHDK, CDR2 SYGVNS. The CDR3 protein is CASSEGPAGYGYTF. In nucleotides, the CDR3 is TGTGCCAGCAGTGAAGGGCCAGCCGGCTATGGCTACACCTTC.

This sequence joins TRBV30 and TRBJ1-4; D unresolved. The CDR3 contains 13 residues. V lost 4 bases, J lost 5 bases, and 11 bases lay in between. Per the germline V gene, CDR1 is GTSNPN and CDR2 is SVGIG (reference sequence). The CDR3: CAWTREFNEKLFF. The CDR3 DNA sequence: TGTGCCTGGACAAGGGAGTTCAATGAAAAACTGTTTTTT.

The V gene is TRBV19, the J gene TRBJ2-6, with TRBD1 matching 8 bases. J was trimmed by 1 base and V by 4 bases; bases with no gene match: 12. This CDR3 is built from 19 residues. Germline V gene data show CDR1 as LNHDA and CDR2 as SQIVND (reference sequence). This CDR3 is CASSTPLRTGRSGANVLTF. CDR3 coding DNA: TGTGCCAGTAGTACTCCCCTCCGGACAGGGAGATCTGGGGCCAACGTCCTGACTTTC. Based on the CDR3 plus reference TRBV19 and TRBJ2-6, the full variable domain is DGGITQSPKYLFRKEGQNVTLSCEQNLNHDAMYWYRQDPGQGLRLIYYSQIVNDFQKGDIAEGYSVSREKKESFPLTVTSAQKNPTAFYLCASSTPLRTGRSGANVLTFGAGSRLTVL.

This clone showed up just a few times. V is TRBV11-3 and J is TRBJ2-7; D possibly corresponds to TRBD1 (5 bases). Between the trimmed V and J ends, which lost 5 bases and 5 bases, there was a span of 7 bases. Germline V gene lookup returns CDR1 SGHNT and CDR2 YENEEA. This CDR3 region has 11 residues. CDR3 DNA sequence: TGTGCCAGCAGCACAGGCCACGAGCAGTACTTC. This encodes CASSTGHEQYF.

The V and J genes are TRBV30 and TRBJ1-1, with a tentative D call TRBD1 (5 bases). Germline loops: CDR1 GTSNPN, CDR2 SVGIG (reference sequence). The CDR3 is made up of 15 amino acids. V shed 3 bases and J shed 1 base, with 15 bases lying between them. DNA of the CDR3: TGTGCCTGGAGGGACGGGACTAATAAGAACACTGAAGCTTTCTTT. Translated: CAWRDGTNKNTEAFF.

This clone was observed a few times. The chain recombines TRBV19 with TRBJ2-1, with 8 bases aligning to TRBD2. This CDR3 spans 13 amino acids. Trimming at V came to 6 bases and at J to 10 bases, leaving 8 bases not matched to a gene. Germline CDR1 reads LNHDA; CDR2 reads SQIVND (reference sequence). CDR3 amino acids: CASSETGTREQFF. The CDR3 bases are TGTGCCAGTAGCGAAACCGGGACTAGGGAGCAGTTCTTC.

As DNA, the CDR3 is TGTGCCTGGAGTGTTCACGGATTCAGGTCTGAAGCTTTCTTT. It encodes CAWSVHGFRSEAFF. The V call is TRBV30, the J call TRBJ1-1, with D unresolved. Germline CDR1 and CDR2: GTSNPN and SVGIG (reference sequence). The V gene lost 0 bases and the J gene lost 6 bases, with 14 bases spanning the gap. The CDR3 is made up of 14 amino acids.

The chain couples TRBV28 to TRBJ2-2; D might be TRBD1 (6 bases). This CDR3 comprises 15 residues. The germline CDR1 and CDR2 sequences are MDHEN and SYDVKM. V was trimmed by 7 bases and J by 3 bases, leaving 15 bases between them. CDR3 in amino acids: CASKIQGQDTGELFF. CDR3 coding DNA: TGTGCCAGCAAGATACAGGGTCAGGACACCGGGGAGCTGTTTTTT. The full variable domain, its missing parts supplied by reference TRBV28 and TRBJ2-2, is DVKVTQSSRYLVKRTGEKVFLECVQDMDHENMFWYRQDPGLGLRLIYFSYDVKMKEKGDIPEGYSVSREKKERFSLILESASTNQTSMYLCASKIQGQDTGELFFGEGSRLTVL.

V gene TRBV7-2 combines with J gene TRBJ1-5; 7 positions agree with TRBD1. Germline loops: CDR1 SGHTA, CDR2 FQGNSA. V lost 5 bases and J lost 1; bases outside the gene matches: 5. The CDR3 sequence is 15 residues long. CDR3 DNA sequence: TGTGCCAGCAGCCGACAGGGTCGAAGCAATCAGCCCCAGCATTTT. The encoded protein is CASSRQGRSNQPQHF.